Detailed here is one T cell receptor (beta chain). Its target is not known. This sample was taken from a study of cytomegalovirus exposure and HLA in healthy donors. Study-level findings and limits: An apparent linkage of common viral pathogens to several of the most significant clusters emerged in a later analysis. The authors later found TCR association rates varying by HLA locus, with DRB1 most and HLA-C fewest.

This PCR relied on a set of 60 Vbeta primers and 13 Jbeta primers. TCRdb's copy holds only in-frame clones and misses some; the assay was immunoSEQ multiplex PCR. Of approximately 170,000 clones detected, 82% appear once; the ten largest clones hold roughly 1.5%. Source material: PBMCs. The source is a male donor in good health and CMV-seronegative.

CDR3 region: CASSIGTSGNEQFF. The CDR3 nucleotides read TGTGCCAGTAGTATAGGGACTAGCGGAAATGAGCAGTTCTTC. The V and J genes are TRBV19 and TRBJ2-1; 10 bases are a match to TRBD2. From germline, CDR1 is LNHDA and CDR2 SQIVND (reference sequence). The length of the CDR3 is 14 residues. Unmatched junction bases numbered 1, after V lost 1 base and J lost 7 bases.